These 25 T cell receptor beta chains originate from one sample sequenced in a study of blood T cell repertoires in COVID-19 (dated by TCRdb to about 2020). The library was produced with the immunoSEQ multiplex PCR assay. TCRdb obtained this table from immuneACCESS and retained in-frame rearrangements with V and J assigned. These tables miss some clones; where compared with another copy, unresolved V genes account for less than half of the shortfall, and the remainder is unexplained. For this sample there are about 240,000 clones; roughly four fifths appear just once. The biggest ten clones account for around 4.7% of the sample. The material sequenced was peripheral blood. These receptors all come from a woman aged 70-85 years with acute or convalescent COVID-19.

The V call is TRBV6-2 or TRBV6-3, the J call TRBJ1-2; 9 bases fit TRBD1. CDR1 is MNHEY, CDR2 SVGEGT, per germline. Trimming cost V 0 bases and J 2 bases; bases outside gene matches: 1. The CDR3 contains 15 residues. CDR3 DNA: TGTGCCAGCAGTTACTCGGGACAGGGAAACTATGGCTACACCTTC. Encoded protein: CASSYSGQGNYGYTF.

The chain uses TRBV30 and TRBJ2-7, with 7 nucleotides matching TRBD1. CDR3 length: 13 residues. The germline CDR1 and CDR2 sequences are GTSNPN and SVGIG (reference sequence). The junction had 5 bases not matched to a gene; V was cut back by 4 bases and J by 2 bases. The CDR3 sequence: CAWTPQGAYEQYF. For the CDR3, the DNA is TGTGCCTGGACTCCTCAGGGGGCCTACGAGCAGTACTTC.

CDR3 sequence reads: CASSQSGVGYTF. DNA for the CDR3: TGCGCCAGCAGCCAATCAGGGGTTGGCTACACCTTC. This rearrangement joins TRBV4-3 to TRBJ1-2, with a weak D call TRBD1 (6 bases). The CDR3 contains 12 residues. With 2 bases removed from V and 7 bases from J, the gap between germline ends came to 8 bases. Germline loops: CDR1 LGHNA, CDR2 YSLEER.

This rearrangement joins TRBV6-2 or TRBV6-3 to TRBJ2-3; TRBD1 matches at 11 bases. With 0 bases clipped from V and 4 bases from J, the junction kept 3 bases outside the gene matches. Germline V gives CDR1 MNHEY, CDR2 SVGEGT. This CDR3 spans 16 amino acids. CDR3 protein: CASSYSGQGASDTQYF. The CDR3 DNA reads TGTGCCAGCAGTTACTCCGGACAGGGGGCATCAGATACGCAGTATTTT.

The rearrangement joins TRBV18 to TRBJ1-2; D is possibly TRBD1 (6 bases). The V gene's germline CDR1 is KGHSH and CDR2 LQKENI. Trimming cost V 2 bases and J 5 bases, with 9 bases left between them. The CDR3 has 13 residues. CDR3 coding DNA: TGTGCCAGCTCACCAGGGGGCGATTATGGCTACACCTTC. Translation gives CASSPGGDYGYTF.

This sequence joins TRBV6-5 and TRBJ1-1; D is undetermined. V was cut by 6 bases and J by 5 bases, with 7 bases left in between. The CDR3 has 11 amino acids. The germline V gene has CDR1 MNHEY and CDR2 SVGAGI. The CDR3 region is CASSLITEAFF. The CDR3 DNA is TGTGCCAGCAGCCTTATTACTGAAGCTTTCTTT.

The V and J genes are TRBV11-2 and TRBJ1-2; D is unclear. The CDR3 length is 15 residues. Trimming took off 4 bases at V and 3 bases at J, with 15 bases between the two ends. Germline assignment: CDR1 SGHAT and CDR2 FQNNGV. The CDR3 here is CASSSLLRVDYGYTF. The CDR3 nucleotides are TGTGCCAGCAGCTCCCTTTTGAGGGTGGACTATGGCTACACCTTC.

This chain joins TRBV3-1 (or the pseudogene TRBV3-2) and TRBJ1-2; TRBD1 matches at 7 bases. The CDR3 extends over 15 amino acids. The trim removed 2 bases at V and 5 bases at J, leaving 8 bases unmatched. The germline V gene has CDR1 LGHDT and CDR2 YNNKEL (reference sequence). CDR3 sequence: CASSQIGDREYGYTF. CDR3 nucleotide sequence: TGTGCCAGCAGCCAAATAGGGGACAGAGAATATGGCTACACCTTC.

The gene calls are TRBV9 and TRBJ1-4; D is undetermined. Germline V gene data show CDR1 as SGDLS and CDR2 as YYNGEE. The CDR3 contains 14 residues. The germline V and J ends were trimmed by 4 bases and 0 bases, with 7 bases remaining between them. As DNA, the CDR3 is TGTGCCAGCAGCCTGGGAGCAACTAATGAAAAACTGTTTTTT. This gives the protein CASSLGATNEKLFF.

This clone appeared a few times. This chain connects TRBV6-5 to TRBJ1-2; 7 bases fit TRBD1. Germline values: CDR1 MNHEY, CDR2 SVGAGI. The ends lost 2 bases at V and 2 bases at J; junction bases unmatched: 2. The CDR3 length is 14 residues. The CDR3 is CASSYRDSNYGYTF. In DNA form, the CDR3 reads TGTGCCAGCAGTTACCGGGACAGCAACTATGGCTACACCTTC.

This chain connects TRBV6-5 to TRBJ1-2, with a weak D call TRBD1 (6 bases). V was clipped by 0 bases and J by 8 bases, with 13 bases between them. CDR1 MNHEY and CDR2 SVGAGI come from the germline V gene. This CDR3 is built from 14 residues. This CDR3 is CASSYSDSLRGYTF. CDR3 DNA sequence: TGTGCCAGCAGTTACTCGGACAGCCTGCGGGGCTACACCTTC.

The rearrangement uses TRBV7-9 and TRBJ1-6; no reliable D call. Germline lookup yields CDR1 SEHNR and CDR2 FQNEAQ (reference sequence). Trimming shortened V by 0 bases and J by 7 bases, and 7 bases separated the two germline ends. The CDR3 has 14 residues. The CDR3 region is CASSLAARNSPLHF. The CDR3 DNA follows: TGTGCCAGCAGCTTAGCCGCCAGGAATTCACCCCTCCACTTT.

V is TRBV7-9 and J is TRBJ2-3; TRBD1 aligns across 9 bases. The CDR3 consists of 16 residues. CDR1 is SEHNR, CDR2 FQNEAQ, per germline (reference sequence). V was pared by 1 base and J by 0 bases, with 2 bases of the junction left unmatched. CDR3 in amino acids: CASSLVGQGSTDTQYF. CDR3 coding DNA: TGTGCCAGCAGCTTAGTGGGACAGGGAAGCACAGATACGCAGTATTTT.

This clone was seen only once. The chain couples TRBV5-1 to TRBJ1-4; the D is unclear. Trimming shortened V by 0 bases and J by 11 bases, and 17 bases separated the two germline ends. The CDR3 contains 15 residues. The germline V gene has CDR1 SGHRS and CDR2 YFSETQ. The CDR3, as DNA: TGCGCCAGCAGCTTGGATGTGACTCTGGCGGGGAAACTGTTTTTT. Protein: CASSLDVTLAGKLFF.

The rearrangement links TRBV7-2 to TRBJ2-7; tentative D call: TRBD1 (5 bases). Looked up from germline, CDR1 is SGHTA and CDR2 is FQGNSA. The CDR3 has 14 residues. Trimming removed 3 bases at V and 5 bases at J, with 14 bases between. This CDR3 is CASSFSGSPHEQYF. The CDR3 coding sequence is TGTGCCAGCAGCTTTTCAGGGTCTCCTCACGAGCAGTACTTC.

The genes are TRBV29-1 and TRBJ2-1; possibly TRBD2 for D (5 bases). The CDR3 sequence is 15 residues long. CDR1 and CDR2 (germline): SQVTM, ANQGSEA. The V end lost 0 bases, the J end lost 6 bases, and 15 bases lay between the germline ends. The CDR3 loop reads CSVEEPLMGSNEQFF. In DNA form, the CDR3 reads TGCAGCGTTGAAGAGCCCCTAATGGGGAGCAATGAGCAGTTCTTC.

The chain combines TRBV6-5 with TRBJ2-1; 7 bases line up with TRBD2. CDR1 is MNHEY, CDR2 SVGAGI, per germline. Trimming took 6 bases from V and 4 from J; bases not matched to a gene: 9. The CDR3 extends over 15 amino acids. CDR3 sequence (DNA): TGTGCCAGCAGCCGCCCAAGCGGGGTTTACAATGAGCAGTTCTTC. Its translation: CASSRPSGVYNEQFF.

V usage is TRBV28 and J usage is TRBJ1-1; the D is unclear. Germline-derived CDR1 and CDR2 are MDHEN and SYDVKM. The CDR3 contains 12 residues. The ends were cut back, 2 bases at V and 11 bases at J, with 12 bases in the middle. The DNA for the CDR3 is TGTGCCAGCAGTTTAGGTGGGAGAGCGGCTTTCTTT. Protein: CASSLGGRAAFF.

This chain connects TRBV19 to TRBJ1-5; possibly TRBD1 for D (5 bases). CDR1 LNHDA and CDR2 SQIVND come from the germline V gene (reference sequence). The CDR3 is 14 amino acids. V lost 3 bases, J lost 7 bases, and 13 bases lay in between. The CDR3 sequence is CASSISGARQPQHF. CDR3 sequence (DNA): TGTGCCAGTAGTATCAGTGGGGCAAGGCAGCCCCAGCATTTT.

This chain uses TRBV27 with TRBJ2-6, with D possibly TRBD2 on 6 matching bases. CDR3 length: 18 amino acids. V was clipped by 5 bases and J by 0 bases, with 17 bases between them. Per germline, CDR1 MNHEY and CDR2 SMNVEV (reference sequence). The CDR3 DNA follows: TGTGCCAGCAGTCCCTGGGACTTCTATTTCTCTGGGGCCAACGTCCTGACTTTC. Translation gives CASSPWDFYFSGANVLTF. The variable domain in full, completed from reference TRBV27 and TRBJ2-6, reads EAQVTQNPRYLITVTGKKLTVTCSQNMNHEYMSWYRQDPGLGLRQIYYSMNVEVTDKGDVPEGYKVSRKEKRNFPLILESPSPNQTSLYFCASSPWDFYFSGANVLTFGAGSRLTVL.

The chain joins TRBV5-1 to TRBJ1-1, with D unclear. The CDR3 spans 14 residues. CDR1 and CDR2 from the germline V gene are SGHRS and YFSETQ. V lost 2 bases and J lost 0, with 8 bases in between. The CDR3 region has the DNA TGCGCCAGCAGCTTAGTCCAGATGAACACTGAAGCTTTCTTT. Translated: CASSLVQMNTEAFF.

Only a few counts were recorded for this clone. The genes are TRBV3-1 (or the pseudogene TRBV3-2) and TRBJ1-2; D ambiguous. The CDR3 is 14 amino acids. Trimming cost V 1 base and J 1 base, with 7 bases left between them. Looked up from germline, CDR1 is LGHDT and CDR2 is YNNKEL (reference sequence). CDR3: CASSQGRVNYGYTF. The CDR3 nucleotides read TGTGCCAGCAGCCAAGGCCGGGTTAACTATGGCTACACCTTC.

The rearrangement links TRBV19 to TRBJ2-5, with 10 bases matching TRBD2. V gave up 8 bases and J gave up 5 bases; unmatched junction bases: 5. CDR1 is LNHDA, CDR2 SQIVND, per germline (reference sequence). There are 13 residues in the CDR3. Written as DNA, the CDR3 is TGTGCCAGTTCAGCGGGGGGGCCGGAGACCCAGTACTTC. Translating it yields CASSAGGPETQYF.

This sequence joins TRBV7-8 and TRBJ1-6, with TRBD1 matching 10 bases. CDR1 and CDR2 (germline): SGHVS, FQNEAQ. The CDR3 runs to 14 residues. J gave up 8 bases and V 5 bases, and 3 bases lay outside the gene matches. In DNA, the CDR3 is TGTGCCAGCAGCCATGGGACAGGGGATTCACCCCTCCACTTT. The encoded protein is CASSHGTGDSPLHF.

This chain links TRBV3-1 (or the pseudogene TRBV3-2) with TRBJ2-5; the match to TRBD1 covers 7 bases. V lost 0 bases to trimming and J lost 5 bases; unmatched junction nucleotides: 6. This CDR3 contains 15 residues. Germline CDR1 is LGHDT and CDR2 is YNNKEL (reference sequence). The CDR3 bases are TGTGCCAGCAGCCAAGAGTTATACAGGGGCGAGACCCAGTACTTC. This sequence encodes CASSQELYRGETQYF.